This TCR beta chain was recorded in a study of T-cell memory formation after mild COVID-19. Background on the study: For the most part, TCR clusters were specific to one donor. Study-wide results and limits: Prior to infection, memory already included some responding clones, suggesting cross-reactive memory joined.

A remark on this clonotype: Its antigen is as yet unknown.

The ends were cut back, 7 bases at V and 3 bases at J, with 10 bases in the middle. The CDR3 has 12 residues. 5'RACE with constant-segment primers built TCRalpha and TCRbeta cDNA libraries with UMIs. TCRdb used MiXCR to reprocess the 5' RACE reads, holding one entry per CDR3 protein. This sample carries roughly 190,000 distinct CDR3 sequences, about 17% of them seen once, and the ten largest clones take 2% to 3%. The clonotype originates from an adult woman who had mild COVID-19 (a few samples of this study predate the infection). Cell type and time point are not known. This sequence joins TRBV12-3 or TRBV12-4 and TRBJ2-7, with TRBD2 as a possible D gene (5 bases). The sequencing sample was made of PBMCs or a T cell subset sorted from them (not recorded which). CDR3 in amino acids: CASKRENYEQYF. CDR3 DNA: TGTGCCAGCAAACGGGAAAACTACGAGCAGTACTTC.